Here is one T cell receptor (beta chain) with its context. This sample was taken from a study of pediatric ulcerative colitis. Generated by immunoSEQ multiplex PCR, the TCRdb table keeps only in-frame clones and is missing some. The data hold 10,000 or so clones, with over 75% observed a single time. This TCR was sampled from a girl aged 5-17 years with moderate ulcerative colitis. The sample taken for sequencing was blood.

DNA of the CDR3: TGCGCCAGCAGCTCGGGACTAGCGGGAGGGTACGAGCAGTACTTC. Translating gives CASSSGLAGGYEQYF. This rearrangement joins TRBV5-1 to TRBJ2-7, with 16 bases identical to TRBD2. Germline V gene lookup returns CDR1 SGHRS and CDR2 YFSETQ. The CDR3 spans 15 residues. V shed 3 bases, J shed 4 bases, and the junction held 1 base outside the gene matches.